Shown below are 2 T cell receptor beta chains from a single sample sequenced in a study of radiation and T cells in renal cell carcinoma. The data were produced by immunoSEQ multiplex PCR, yet TCRdb's version contains in-frame clones alone and is incomplete. The sample has just over 150,000 clones, approximately 86% seen once. As to time point: blood 2 weeks post-SBRT. Regarding treatment: 15 Gy SBRT to primary tumor, nephrectomy 4 weeks later. The sample was blood, taken from a patient whose treatment included radiotherapy and nephrectomy. The receptors derive from a woman aged 50 to 60 with renal cell carcinoma.

The V and J genes are TRBV7-9 and TRBJ1-2; D is uncertain. V gave up 5 bases and J gave up 7 bases, with 8 bases separating them. The germline CDR1 and CDR2 sequences are SEHNR and FQNEAQ (reference sequence). The CDR3 contains 11 residues. DNA of the CDR3: TGTGCCAGCAGCCTCGCCCGTGGCTACACCTTC. Protein: CASSLARGYTF.

This sequence joins TRBV18 and TRBJ1-1; perhaps TRBD1 as D (5 bases). There are 13 residues in the CDR3. Germline CDR1 is KGHSH and CDR2 is LQKENI. Trimming shortened V by 11 bases and J by 1 base, and 14 bases separated the two germline ends. The CDR3 nucleotides read TGTGCCGGGTCAGAGGGGCAGAACACTGAAGCTTTCTTT. This sequence encodes CAGSEGQNTEAFF.